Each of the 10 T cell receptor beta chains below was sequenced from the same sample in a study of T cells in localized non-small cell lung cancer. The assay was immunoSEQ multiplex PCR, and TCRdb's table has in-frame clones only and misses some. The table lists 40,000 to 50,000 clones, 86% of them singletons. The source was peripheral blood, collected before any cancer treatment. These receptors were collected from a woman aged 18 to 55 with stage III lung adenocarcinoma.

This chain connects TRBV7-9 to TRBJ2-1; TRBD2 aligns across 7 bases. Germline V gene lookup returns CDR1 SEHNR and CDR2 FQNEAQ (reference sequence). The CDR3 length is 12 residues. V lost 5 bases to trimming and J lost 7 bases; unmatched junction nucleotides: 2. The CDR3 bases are TGTGCCAGCAGCCCCGGGGGGAATGAGCAGTTCTTC. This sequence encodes CASSPGGNEQFF.

The CDR3 sequence: CASSLGAGANVLTF. CDR3 nucleotides: TGTGCCAGCAGCTTAGGGGCGGGGGCCAACGTCCTGACTTTC. V is TRBV7-9 and J is TRBJ2-6, with D unresolved. Germline CDR1 reads SEHNR; CDR2 reads FQNEAQ (reference sequence). The CDR3 spans 14 residues. Trimming left V 1 base short and J 4 bases short, with 5 bases between.

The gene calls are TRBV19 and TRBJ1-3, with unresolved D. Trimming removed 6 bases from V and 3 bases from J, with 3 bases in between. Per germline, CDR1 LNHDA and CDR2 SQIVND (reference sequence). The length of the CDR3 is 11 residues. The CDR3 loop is CASRGGNTIYF. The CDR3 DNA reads TGTGCCAGTAGGGGTGGAAACACCATATATTTT.

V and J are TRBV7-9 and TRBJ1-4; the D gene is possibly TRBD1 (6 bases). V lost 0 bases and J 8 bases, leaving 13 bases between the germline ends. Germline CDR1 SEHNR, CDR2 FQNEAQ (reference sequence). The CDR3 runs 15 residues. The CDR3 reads CASSLAGRGEEKLFF. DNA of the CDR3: TGTGCCAGCAGCTTAGCGGGCAGGGGAGAAGAAAAACTGTTTTTT.

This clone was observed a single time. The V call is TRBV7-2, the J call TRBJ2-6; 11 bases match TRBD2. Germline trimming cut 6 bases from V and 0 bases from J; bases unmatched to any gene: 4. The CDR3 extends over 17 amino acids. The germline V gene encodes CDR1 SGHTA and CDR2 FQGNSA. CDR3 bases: TGTGCCAGCAGTACTAGCGGGGGCCTCTCTGGGGCCAACGTCCTGACTTTC. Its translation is CASSTSGGLSGANVLTF.

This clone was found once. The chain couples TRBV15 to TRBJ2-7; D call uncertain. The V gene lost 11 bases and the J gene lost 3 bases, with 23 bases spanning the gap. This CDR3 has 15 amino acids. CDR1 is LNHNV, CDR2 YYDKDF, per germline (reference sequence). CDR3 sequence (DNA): TGTGCCCCTCATGGACCCCGGCCCCTTCTCTACGAGCAGTACTTC. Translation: CAPHGPRPLLYEQYF. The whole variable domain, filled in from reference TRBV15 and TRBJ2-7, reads DAMVIQNPRYQVTQFGKPVTLSCSQTLNHNVMYWYQQKSSQAPKLLFHYYDKDFNNEADTPDNFQSRRPNTSFCFLDIRSPGLGDTAMYLCAPHGPRPLLYEQYFGPGTRLTVT.

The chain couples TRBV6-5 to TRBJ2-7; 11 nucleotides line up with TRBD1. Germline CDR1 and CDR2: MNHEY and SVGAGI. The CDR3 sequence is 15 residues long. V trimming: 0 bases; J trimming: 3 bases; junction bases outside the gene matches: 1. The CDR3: CASSYSDRGLYEQYF. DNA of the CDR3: TGTGCCAGCAGTTACTCGGACAGGGGGCTCTACGAGCAGTACTTC.

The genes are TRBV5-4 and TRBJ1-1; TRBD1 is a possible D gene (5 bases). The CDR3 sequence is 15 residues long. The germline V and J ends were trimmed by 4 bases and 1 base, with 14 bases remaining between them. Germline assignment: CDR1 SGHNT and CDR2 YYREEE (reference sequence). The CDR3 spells CASSRGAGTNTEAFF. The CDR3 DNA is TGTGCCAGCAGCCGCGGGGCAGGGACGAACACTGAAGCTTTCTTT.

CDR3 protein: CASSQGVAGRTYEQYF. The CDR3 nucleotides read TGTGCCAGCAGCCAGGGGGTAGCGGGACGGACCTACGAGCAGTACTTC. V usage is TRBV14 and J usage is TRBJ2-7; 8 bases line up with TRBD2. The length of the CDR3 is 16 residues. V was pared by 3 bases and J by 2 bases, with 9 bases of the junction left unmatched. The germline gives CDR1 SGHDN, CDR2 FVKESK.

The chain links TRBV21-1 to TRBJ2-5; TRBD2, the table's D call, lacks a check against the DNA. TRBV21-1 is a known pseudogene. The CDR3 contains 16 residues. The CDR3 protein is CAIPPPTSMYQETQYF. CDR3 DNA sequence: TGTGCCATCCCGCCCCCGACTTCCATGTACCAAGAGACCCAGTACTTC.